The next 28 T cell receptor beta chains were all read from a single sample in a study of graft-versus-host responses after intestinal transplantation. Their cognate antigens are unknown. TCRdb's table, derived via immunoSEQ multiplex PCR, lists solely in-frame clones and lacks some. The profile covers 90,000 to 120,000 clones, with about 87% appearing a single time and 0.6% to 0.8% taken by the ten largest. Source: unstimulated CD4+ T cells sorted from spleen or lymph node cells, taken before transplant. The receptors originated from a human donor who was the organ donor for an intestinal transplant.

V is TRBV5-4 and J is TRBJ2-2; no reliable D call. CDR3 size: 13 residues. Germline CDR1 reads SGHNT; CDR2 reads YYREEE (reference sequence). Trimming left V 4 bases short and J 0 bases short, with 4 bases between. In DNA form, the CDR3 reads TGTGCCAGCAGCCTCGCGAACACCGGGGAGCTGTTTTTT. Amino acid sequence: CASSLANTGELFF.

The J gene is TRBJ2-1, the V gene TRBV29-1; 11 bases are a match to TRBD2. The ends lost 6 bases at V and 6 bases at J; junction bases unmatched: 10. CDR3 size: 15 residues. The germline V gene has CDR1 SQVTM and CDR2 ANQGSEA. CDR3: CSVTSGSSYGNEQFF. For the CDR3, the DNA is TGCAGCGTAACTAGCGGGAGTAGTTACGGCAATGAGCAGTTCTTC.

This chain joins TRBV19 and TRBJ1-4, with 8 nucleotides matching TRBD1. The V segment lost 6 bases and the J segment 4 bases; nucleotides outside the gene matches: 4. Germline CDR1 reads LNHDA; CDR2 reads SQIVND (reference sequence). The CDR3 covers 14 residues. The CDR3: CASRGTGFNEKLFF. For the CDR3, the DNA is TGTGCCAGTAGGGGGACAGGCTTTAATGAAAAACTGTTTTTT.

Written as DNA, the CDR3 is TGTGCCAGCAGCGGTAGCGGGCAGCGGGACTATGGCTACACCTTC. Translating gives CASSGSGQRDYGYTF. The rearrangement uses TRBV11-3 and TRBJ1-2; D gene uncertain. V lost 5 bases and J lost 3, with 16 bases in between. The CDR3 length is 15 residues. CDR1 and CDR2 (germline): SGHNT, YENEEA.

In DNA form, the CDR3 reads TGTGCCAGCAGCCCAGACTACGGCGGGGGGGCTAGCGGGGAGCTGTTTTTT. This codes for CASSPDYGGGASGELFF. The chain combines TRBV5-4 with TRBJ2-2; the match to TRBD2 covers 9 bases. CDR1 is SGHNT, CDR2 YYREEE, per germline (reference sequence). V shed 4 bases, J shed 7 bases, and the junction held 14 bases outside the gene matches. The CDR3 runs 17 residues.

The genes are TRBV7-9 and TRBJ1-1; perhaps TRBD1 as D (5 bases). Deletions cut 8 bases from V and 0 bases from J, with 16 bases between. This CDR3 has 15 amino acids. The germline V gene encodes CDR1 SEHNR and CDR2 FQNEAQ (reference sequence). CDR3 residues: CASSPFWGMNTEAFF. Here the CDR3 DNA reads TGTGCCAGCTCCCCTTTTTGGGGGATGAACACTGAAGCTTTCTTT.

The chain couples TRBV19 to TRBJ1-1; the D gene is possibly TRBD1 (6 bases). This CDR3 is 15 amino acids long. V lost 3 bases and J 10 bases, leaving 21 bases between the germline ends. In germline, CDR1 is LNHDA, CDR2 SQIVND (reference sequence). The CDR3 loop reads CASSMGGKVGLGAFF. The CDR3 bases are TGTGCCAGTAGTATGGGGGGCAAGGTGGGATTGGGAGCTTTCTTT.

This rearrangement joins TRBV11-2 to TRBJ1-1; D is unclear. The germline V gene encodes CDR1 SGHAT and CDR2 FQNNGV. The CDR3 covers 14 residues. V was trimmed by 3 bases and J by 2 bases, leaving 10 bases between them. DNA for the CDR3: TGTGCCAGCAGCTTTCAGGCGAGAAACACTGAAGCTTTCTTT. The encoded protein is CASSFQARNTEAFF.

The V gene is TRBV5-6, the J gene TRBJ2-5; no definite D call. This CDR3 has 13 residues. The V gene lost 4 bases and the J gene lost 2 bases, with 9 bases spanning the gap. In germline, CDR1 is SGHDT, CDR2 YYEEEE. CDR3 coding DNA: TGTGCCAGCAGCCCGACAACTCAAGAGACCCAGTACTTC. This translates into CASSPTTQETQYF.

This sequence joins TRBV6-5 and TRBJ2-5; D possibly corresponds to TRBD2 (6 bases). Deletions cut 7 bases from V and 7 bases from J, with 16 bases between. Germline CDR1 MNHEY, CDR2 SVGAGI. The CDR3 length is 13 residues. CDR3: CASTKGGPGTQYF. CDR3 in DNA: TGTGCCAGCACCAAAGGAGGGCCCGGGACCCAGTACTTC.

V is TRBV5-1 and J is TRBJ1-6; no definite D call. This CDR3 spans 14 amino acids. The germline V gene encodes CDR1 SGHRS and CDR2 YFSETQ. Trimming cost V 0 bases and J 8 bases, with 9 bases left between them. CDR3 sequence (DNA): TGCGCCAGCAGCTTGGGGCAGGCCGATTCACCCCTCCACTTT. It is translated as CASSLGQADSPLHF.

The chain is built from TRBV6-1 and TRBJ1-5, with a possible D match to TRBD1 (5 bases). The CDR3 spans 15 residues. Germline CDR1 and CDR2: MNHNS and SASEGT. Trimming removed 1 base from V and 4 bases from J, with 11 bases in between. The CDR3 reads CASSEGPRANQPQHF. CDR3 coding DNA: TGTGCCAGCAGTGAAGGCCCCAGGGCTAATCAGCCCCAGCATTTT.

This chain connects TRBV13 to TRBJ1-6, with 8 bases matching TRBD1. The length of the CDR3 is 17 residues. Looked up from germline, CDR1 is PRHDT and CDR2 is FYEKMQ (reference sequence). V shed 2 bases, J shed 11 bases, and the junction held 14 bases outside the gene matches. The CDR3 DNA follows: TGTGCCAGCAGCTTAAGGCGACAGGGGAGGGGGTTGGCACCCCTCCACTTT. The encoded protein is CASSLRRQGRGLAPLHF. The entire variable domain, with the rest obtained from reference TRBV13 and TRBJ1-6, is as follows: AAGVIQSPRHLIKEKRETATLKCYPIPRHDTVYWYQQGPGQDPQFLISFYEKMQSDKGSIPDRFSAQQFSDYHSELNMSSLELGDSALYFCASSLRRQGRGLAPLHFGNGTRLTVT.

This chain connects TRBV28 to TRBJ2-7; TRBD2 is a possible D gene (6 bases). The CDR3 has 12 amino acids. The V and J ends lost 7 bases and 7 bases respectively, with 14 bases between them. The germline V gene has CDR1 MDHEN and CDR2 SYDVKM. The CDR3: CASTTSPLEQYF. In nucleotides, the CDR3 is TGTGCCAGCACTACTAGCCCTTTGGAGCAGTACTTC.

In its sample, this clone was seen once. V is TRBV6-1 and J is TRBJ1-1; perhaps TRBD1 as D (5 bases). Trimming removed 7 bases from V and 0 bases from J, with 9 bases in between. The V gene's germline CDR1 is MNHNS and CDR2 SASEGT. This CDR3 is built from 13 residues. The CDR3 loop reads CASKLGVNTEAFF. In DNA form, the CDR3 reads TGTGCCAGCAAACTGGGGGTGAACACTGAAGCTTTCTTT.

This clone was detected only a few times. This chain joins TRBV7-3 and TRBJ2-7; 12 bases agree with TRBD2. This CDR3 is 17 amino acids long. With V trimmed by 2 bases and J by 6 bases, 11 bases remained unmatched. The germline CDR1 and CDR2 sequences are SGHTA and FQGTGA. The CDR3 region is CASSLSRLAGVLGEQYF. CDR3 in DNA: TGTGCCAGCAGCTTATCTCGACTAGCGGGAGTCTTAGGCGAGCAGTACTTC.

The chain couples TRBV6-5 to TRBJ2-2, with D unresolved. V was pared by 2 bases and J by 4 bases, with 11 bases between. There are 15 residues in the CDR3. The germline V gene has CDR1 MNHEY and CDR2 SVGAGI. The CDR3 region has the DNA TGTGCCAGCAGTTACGGGTTTGCGCGCACCGGGGAGCTGTTTTTT. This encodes CASSYGFARTGELFF.

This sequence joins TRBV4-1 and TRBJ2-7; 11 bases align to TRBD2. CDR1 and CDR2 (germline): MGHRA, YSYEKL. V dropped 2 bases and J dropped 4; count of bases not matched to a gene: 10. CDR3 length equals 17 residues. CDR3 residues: CASSQSSGGAGSYEQYF. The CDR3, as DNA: TGCGCCAGCAGCCAAAGTAGCGGGGGGGCCGGGTCTTACGAGCAGTACTTC.

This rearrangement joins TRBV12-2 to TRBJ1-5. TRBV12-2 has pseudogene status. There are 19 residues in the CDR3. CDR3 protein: CASRLTKSGEVQHDQPQHF. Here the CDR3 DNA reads TGTGCAAGTCGCTTAACCAAAAGCGGTGAAGTCCAACATGATCAGCCCCAGCATTTT.

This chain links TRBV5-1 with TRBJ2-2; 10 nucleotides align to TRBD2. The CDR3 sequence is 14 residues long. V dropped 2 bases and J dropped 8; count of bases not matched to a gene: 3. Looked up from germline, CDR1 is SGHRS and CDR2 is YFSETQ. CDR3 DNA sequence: TGCGCCAGCAGCTTTAGCGGGAGGCCTGGGGAGCTGTTTTTT. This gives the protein CASSFSGRPGELFF.

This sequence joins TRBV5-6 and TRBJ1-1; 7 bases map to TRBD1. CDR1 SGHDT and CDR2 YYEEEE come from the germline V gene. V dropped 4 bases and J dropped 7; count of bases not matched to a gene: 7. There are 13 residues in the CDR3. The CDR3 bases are TGTGCCAGCAGCCCGACGTACAGGGGTGAAGCTTTCTTT. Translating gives CASSPTYRGEAFF.

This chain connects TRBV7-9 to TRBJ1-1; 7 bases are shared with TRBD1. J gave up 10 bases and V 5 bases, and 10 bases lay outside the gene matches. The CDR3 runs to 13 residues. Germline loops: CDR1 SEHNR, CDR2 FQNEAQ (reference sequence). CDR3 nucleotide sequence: TGTGCCAGCAGCCGGTCCCCCAGGGGGACAGCTTTCTTT. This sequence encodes CASSRSPRGTAFF.

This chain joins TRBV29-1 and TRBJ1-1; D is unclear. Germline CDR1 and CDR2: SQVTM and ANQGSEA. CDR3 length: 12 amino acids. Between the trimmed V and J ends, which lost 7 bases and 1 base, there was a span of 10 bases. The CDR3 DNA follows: TGCAGCGCTACCTATCAGAACACTGAAGCTTTCTTT. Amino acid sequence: CSATYQNTEAFF.

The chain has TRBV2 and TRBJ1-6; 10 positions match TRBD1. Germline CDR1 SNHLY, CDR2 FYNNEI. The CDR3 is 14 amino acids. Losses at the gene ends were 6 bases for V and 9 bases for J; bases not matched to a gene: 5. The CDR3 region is CASRARDRGSPLHF. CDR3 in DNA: TGTGCCAGCAGAGCCCGGGACAGGGGTTCACCCCTCCACTTT.

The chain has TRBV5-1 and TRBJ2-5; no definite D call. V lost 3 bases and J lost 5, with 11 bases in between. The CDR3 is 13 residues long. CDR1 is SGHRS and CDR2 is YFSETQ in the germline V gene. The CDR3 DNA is TGCGCCAGCAGCTGGTCGGGTTCGGAGACCCAGTACTTC. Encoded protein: CASSWSGSETQYF.

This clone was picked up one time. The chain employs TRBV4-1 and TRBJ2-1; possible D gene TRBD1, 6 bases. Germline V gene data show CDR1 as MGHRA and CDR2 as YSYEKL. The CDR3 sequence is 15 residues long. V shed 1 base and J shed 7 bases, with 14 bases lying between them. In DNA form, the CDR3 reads TGCGCCAGCAGCCAAGTTAGGGGGAGACGGAATGAGCAGTTCTTC. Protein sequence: CASSQVRGRRNEQFF.

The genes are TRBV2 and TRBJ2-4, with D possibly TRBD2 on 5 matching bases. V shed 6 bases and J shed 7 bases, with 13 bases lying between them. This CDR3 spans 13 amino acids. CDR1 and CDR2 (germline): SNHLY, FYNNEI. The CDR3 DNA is TGTGCCAGCAGCCAAATACTAGAGAACATTCAGTACTTC. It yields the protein CASSQILENIQYF.

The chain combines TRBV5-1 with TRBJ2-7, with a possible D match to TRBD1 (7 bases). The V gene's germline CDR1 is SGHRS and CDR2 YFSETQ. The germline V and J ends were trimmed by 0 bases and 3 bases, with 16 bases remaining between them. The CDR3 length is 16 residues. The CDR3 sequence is CASSLGQGGAFYEQYF. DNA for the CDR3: TGCGCCAGCAGCTTGGGCCAGGGGGGCGCATTCTACGAGCAGTACTTC.